The next 20 T cell receptor beta chains were all read from a single sample in a study of T cell responses to AZD1222 COVID-19 vaccine. The assay was immunoSEQ multiplex PCR, and TCRdb's table has in-frame clones only and misses some. This table has about 120,000 clones, more than 75% appearing once. Specimen: peripheral blood, collected 28 days after the second AZD1222 dose. Receptors were obtained from an adult who received the AZD1222 COVID-19 vaccine.

The table lists this clone with a count of one. The chain employs TRBV18 and TRBJ2-3; 14 nucleotides agree with TRBD2. The germline V gene encodes CDR1 KGHSH and CDR2 LQKENI. CDR3 size: 17 residues. V lost 3 bases and J lost 4; bases outside the gene matches: 6. The CDR3 region has the DNA TGTGCCAGCTCACCCCTGCCGGGACTAGCGGGAGCAGATACGCAGTATTTT. Encoded protein: CASSPLPGLAGADTQYF. Looking up the rest from reference TRBV18 and TRBJ2-3 gives the full variable domain: NAGVMQNPRHLVRRRGQEARLRCSPMKGHSHVYWYRQLPEEGLKFMVYLQKENIIDESGMPKERFSAEFPKEGPSILRIQQVVRGDSAAYFCASSPLPGLAGADTQYFGPGTRLTVL.

The V call is TRBV10-3, the J call TRBJ1-1; D might be TRBD1 (6 bases). This CDR3 region has 17 residues. From germline, CDR1 is ENHRY and CDR2 SYGVKD. The V and J ends lost 3 bases and 4 bases respectively, with 21 bases between them. This CDR3 reads CAISDYPVLQGVTEAFF. CDR3 DNA sequence: TGTGCCATCAGTGATTATCCCGTCTTACAGGGAGTCACTGAAGCTTTCTTT.

This chain links TRBV19 with TRBJ1-2; 7 positions agree with TRBD1. Trimming took 4 bases from V and 0 from J; bases not matched to a gene: 5. The CDR3 is 15 residues long. Germline-derived CDR1 and CDR2 are LNHDA and SQIVND (reference sequence). The CDR3 spells CASSRDSSSNYGYTF. In DNA form, the CDR3 reads TGTGCCAGTAGTAGGGACAGTTCATCTAACTATGGCTACACCTTC.

J is TRBJ1-1 and V is TRBV18; D is ambiguous. V was shortened by 1 base and J by 4 bases, with 10 bases between the two germline ends. Germline V gene sequence: CDR1 KGHSH, CDR2 LQKENI. The CDR3 consists of 14 residues. The CDR3 is CASSPQGGSTEAFF. The CDR3 DNA reads as TGTGCCAGCTCACCACAGGGAGGGAGCACTGAAGCTTTCTTT. Together with reference TRBV18 and TRBJ1-1, the CDR3 gives the full variable domain: NAGVMQNPRHLVRRRGQEARLRCSPMKGHSHVYWYRQLPEEGLKFMVYLQKENIIDESGMPKERFSAEFPKEGPSILRIQQVVRGDSAAYFCASSPQGGSTEAFFGQGTRLTVV.

The chain recombines TRBV2 with TRBJ1-1; no reliable D call. Germline CDR1 reads SNHLY; CDR2 reads FYNNEI. CDR3 length: 13 amino acids. The ends were cut back, 7 bases at V and 5 bases at J, with 14 bases in the middle. The CDR3 reads CASTRSGGTEAFF. The CDR3 DNA reads as TGTGCCAGCACCCGTTCAGGAGGGACTGAAGCTTTCTTT. The full variable domain, in which reference TRBV2 and TRBJ1-1 provide the parts outside the CDR3, is EPEVTQTPSHQVTQMGQEVILRCVPISNHLYFYWYRQILGQKVEFLVSFYNNEISEKSEIFDDQFSVERPDGSNFTLKIRSTKLEDSAMYFCASTRSGGTEAFFGQGTRLTVV.

The chain is built from TRBV10-3 and TRBJ2-1, with 12 bases that match TRBD2. The CDR3 loop spans 19 amino acids. Germline CDR1 reads ENHRY; CDR2 reads SYGVKD. The V segment lost 2 bases and the J segment 3 bases; nucleotides outside the gene matches: 11. In nucleotides, the CDR3 is TGTGCCATCAGTGAGGAGACTAGCGGGAGAGTCGGCTACTACAATGAGCAGTTCTTC. This translates into CAISEETSGRVGYYNEQFF.

The chain links TRBV25-1 to TRBJ1-5; D call uncertain. CDR3 length: 16 residues. Trimming pared 2 bases from V and 7 bases from J, leaving 18 bases between. Germline V lookup: CDR1 MGHDK, CDR2 SYGVNS. The CDR3 DNA follows: TGTGCCAGCAGTGAACGTCCTGTAAAAGAGAAACAGCCCCAGCATTTT. It encodes CASSERPVKEKQPQHF.

CDR3 sequence reads: CASSSDRGPYGYTF. In DNA form, the CDR3 reads TGTGCCAGCAGCTCGGACAGGGGGCCCTATGGCTACACCTTC. The gene calls are TRBV7-2 and TRBJ1-2; 11 bases are shared with TRBD1. This CDR3 region has 14 residues. CDR1 is SGHTA and CDR2 is FQGNSA in the germline V gene. V lost 4 bases and J lost 4; bases outside the gene matches: 2.

This chain links TRBV2 with TRBJ1-1; no firm D call. V was trimmed by 5 bases and J by 9 bases, leaving 13 bases between them. Germline V lookup: CDR1 SNHLY, CDR2 FYNNEI. The CDR3 spans 12 residues. In DNA form, the CDR3 reads TGTGCCAGCAGTTCACTCACCGAACAAGCTTTCTTT. Its protein is CASSSLTEQAFF.

CDR3 loop: CASSQEGGLGYGYTF. In DNA, the CDR3 is TGCGCCAGCAGCCAAGAGGGGGGTCTGGGCTATGGCTACACCTTC. The chain employs TRBV4-1 and TRBJ1-2; TRBD1 might be the D (5 bases). Germline V gene sequence: CDR1 MGHRA, CDR2 YSYEKL. V was shortened by 0 bases and J by 4 bases, with 12 bases between the two germline ends. The CDR3 loop spans 15 amino acids.

The chain carries TRBV2 and TRBJ2-5; D is perhaps TRBD1 (6 bases). Germline V CDR1 and CDR2: SNHLY, FYNNEI. V dropped 3 bases and J dropped 1 base, with 9 bases sitting between them. This CDR3 has 14 amino acids. The CDR3, as DNA: TGTGCCAGCAGTGATGGACAGATCCAAGAGACCCAGTACTTC. Translating it yields CASSDGQIQETQYF.

The chain combines TRBV5-6 with TRBJ2-1; 12 nucleotides agree with TRBD2. The CDR3 consists of 17 residues. CDR1 and CDR2 (germline): SGHDT, YYEEEE. V shed 5 bases and J 6 bases; nucleotides not matched to a gene: 12. The CDR3 DNA reads TGTGCCAGCAGTTTTGTGACTAGCGGGAGAAAGGTCAATGAGCAGTTCTTC. Protein: CASSFVTSGRKVNEQFF. The complete variable domain, with remaining parts taken from reference TRBV5-6 and TRBJ2-1, reads DAGVTQSPTHLIKTRGQQVTLRCSPKSGHDTVSWYQQALGQGPQFIFQYYEEEERQRGNFPDRFSGHQFPNYSSELNVNALLLGDSALYLCASSFVTSGRKVNEQFFGPGTRLTVL.

The gene calls are TRBV5-8 and TRBJ1-6, with D possibly being TRBD1 (6 bases). The CDR3 contains 14 residues. V gave up 1 base and J gave up 7 bases, with 9 bases separating them. Germline V gives CDR1 SGHTS, CDR2 YDEGEE. The CDR3 nucleotides read TGTGCCAGCAGCTTGTGGCAGGGGAATTCACCCCTCCACTTT. Protein: CASSLWQGNSPLHF.

DNA for the CDR3: TGTGCCAGTAGTACCAGACTAGCGGGAGGTTTCGATGAGCAGTTCTTC. Translation gives CASSTRLAGGFDEQFF. The chain combines TRBV19 with TRBJ2-1; 13 bases line up with TRBD2. The V gene end was trimmed by 4 bases and the J gene end by 8 bases; junction bases not matched to a gene: 8. This CDR3 has 16 residues. Germline values: CDR1 LNHDA, CDR2 SQIVND (reference sequence). Full variable domain (rest looked up from reference TRBV19 and TRBJ2-1): DGGITQSPKYLFRKEGQNVTLSCEQNLNHDAMYWYRQDPGQGLRLIYYSQIVNDFQKGDIAEGYSVSREKKESFPLTVTSAQKNPTAFYLCASSTRLAGGFDEQFFGPGTRLTVL.

The J gene is TRBJ2-7, the V gene TRBV7-9; no firm D call. This CDR3 comprises 12 residues. Per the germline V gene, CDR1 is SEHNR and CDR2 is FQNEAQ (reference sequence). The germline V and J ends were trimmed by 0 bases and 2 bases, with 2 bases remaining between them. The CDR3 loop is CASSLAAYEQYF. DNA for the CDR3: TGTGCCAGCAGCTTAGCGGCCTACGAGCAGTACTTC.

This clone was counted between two and nine times. The chain carries TRBV9 and TRBJ2-1; 11 bases agree with TRBD2. Germline assignment: CDR1 SGDLS and CDR2 YYNGEE. V trimming: 4 bases; J trimming: 7 bases; junction bases outside the gene matches: 4. This CDR3 is 14 amino acids long. CDR3 loop: CASSRSSGRNEQFF. In nucleotides, the CDR3 is TGTGCCAGCAGCCGCTCTAGCGGGAGGAATGAGCAGTTCTTC.

The chain recombines TRBV6-2 or TRBV6-3 with TRBJ1-2; a weak D match, TRBD1 (6 bases). CDR1 and CDR2 (germline): MNHEY, SVGEGT. CDR3 length: 11 amino acids. The V gene lost 4 bases and the J gene lost 6 bases, with 6 bases spanning the gap. The DNA of the CDR3 is TGTGCCAGCAGTTGGACAGATGGCTACACCTTC. Translation gives CASSWTDGYTF.

The J gene is TRBJ2-6, the V gene TRBV18, with 9 nucleotides matching TRBD2. V trimming: 2 bases; J trimming: 4 bases; junction bases outside the gene matches: 9. The CDR3 is 18 amino acids. Germline V lookup: CDR1 KGHSH, CDR2 LQKENI. The CDR3 coding sequence is TGTGCCAGCTCACCAAGTATCAGCGGGAGGTTCGGGGCCAACGTCCTGACTTTC. Amino acids: CASSPSISGRFGANVLTF. Using reference TRBV18 and TRBJ2-6 for the parts outside the CDR3, the full variable domain is NAGVMQNPRHLVRRRGQEARLRCSPMKGHSHVYWYRQLPEEGLKFMVYLQKENIIDESGMPKERFSAEFPKEGPSILRIQQVVRGDSAAYFCASSPSISGRFGANVLTFGAGSRLTVL.

The chain employs TRBV19 and TRBJ2-1; D remains ambiguous. Germline V gene lookup returns CDR1 LNHDA and CDR2 SQIVND (reference sequence). The CDR3 is 15 amino acids. Trimming removed 4 bases at V and 0 bases at J, with 10 bases between. The CDR3 nucleotides are TGTGCCAGTAGTACAAGCGCTACCTCCTACAATGAGCAGTTCTTC. Protein product: CASSTSATSYNEQFF. The variable domain in full, completed from reference TRBV19 and TRBJ2-1, reads DGGITQSPKYLFRKEGQNVTLSCEQNLNHDAMYWYRQDPGQGLRLIYYSQIVNDFQKGDIAEGYSVSREKKESFPLTVTSAQKNPTAFYLCASSTSATSYNEQFFGPGTRLTVL.

The chain couples TRBV2 to TRBJ2-1; 8 bases map to TRBD2. The CDR3 is 15 amino acids. Germline CDR1 reads SNHLY; CDR2 reads FYNNEI. Trimming removed 1 base from V and 7 bases from J; junction bases left unmatched: 6. CDR3 sequence: CASSEGAGVRNEQFF. In nucleotides, the CDR3 is TGTGCCAGCAGTGAAGGAGCGGGAGTCAGGAATGAGCAGTTCTTC.